Shown below are 32 T cell receptor beta chains from a single sample sequenced in a study of T cell repertoires in cytomegalovirus infection (dated by TCRdb to about 2019). The run used an Illumina HiSeq 1500. TCRdb applied fastp at Q25 and MiXCR to the public reads, then kept only in-frame beta chains. CDR3 protein duplicates are merged, each entry listing the most common genes and DNA. The sample profile shows about 140,000 distinct CDR3 sequences; about 6.3% of them were found once. The top ten clones comprise under 20% of the sample. Sequences were obtained from PBMCs. Receptors were obtained from a human donor in good health (CMV status not recorded). Some clones in this sample may be carry-over from other donors' samples.

At least ten counts were recorded for this clonotype. This chain links TRBV2 with TRBJ2-7; perhaps TRBD1 as D (6 bases). The length of the CDR3 is 15 residues. CDR1 is SNHLY and CDR2 is FYNNEI in the germline V gene. V was cut by 7 bases and J by 0 bases, with 16 bases left in between. The CDR3 protein is CASTPRTDSSYEQYF. DNA of the CDR3: TGTGCCAGCACCCCCCGGACAGATAGCTCCTACGAGCAGTACTTC.

Many counts were recorded for this clonotype. The chain couples TRBV20-1 to TRBJ1-5; D may be TRBD1 (6 bases). Trimming pared 6 bases from V and 2 bases from J, leaving 23 bases between. This CDR3 contains 17 residues. The germline gives CDR1 DFQATT, CDR2 SNEGSKA (reference sequence). The CDR3 sequence is CSAAGGEGGGRNQPQHF. In nucleotides, the CDR3 is TGCAGTGCCGCAGGAGGGGAGGGGGGAGGGCGCAATCAGCCCCAGCATTTT.

This clonotype was observed many times. The DNA for the CDR3 is TGTGCCAGCAGCTTGTCCACAGCGAACACTGAAGCTTTCTTT. As protein: CASSLSTANTEAFF. V is TRBV7-9 and J is TRBJ1-1; D not resolved. Germline V gene data show CDR1 as SEHNR and CDR2 as FQNEAQ (reference sequence). The CDR3 runs 14 residues. V was clipped by 3 bases and J by 1 base, with 9 bases between them.

This clonotype was seen repeatedly, ten times or more. The V gene is TRBV6-2 or TRBV6-3, the J gene TRBJ2-7, with 9 nucleotides matching TRBD1. CDR3 length: 16 residues. The junction had 15 bases not matched to a gene; V was cut back by 5 bases and J by 7 bases. Germline V gene lookup returns CDR1 MNHEY and CDR2 SVGEGT. CDR3 DNA: TGTGCCAGCAGTACCCCTGGGACAGGGCCTCTCGGAGAGCAGTACTTC. Its protein product is CASSTPGTGPLGEQYF.

This clonotype has only a few counts. The CDR3: CSVVTMNTEAFF. In DNA, the CDR3 is TGCAGCGTGGTGACAATGAACACTGAAGCTTTCTTT. The V gene is TRBV29-1, the J gene TRBJ1-1; D is undetermined. The germline gives CDR1 SQVTM, CDR2 ANQGSEA. V was pared by 6 bases and J by 0 bases, with 8 bases between. This CDR3 is 12 amino acids long.

This clonotype was seen at least ten times. This chain connects TRBV10-3 to TRBJ2-6; D is undetermined. The length of the CDR3 is 14 residues. V was trimmed by 0 bases and J by 4 bases, leaving 4 bases between them. Germline loops: CDR1 ENHRY, CDR2 SYGVKD. CDR3 coding DNA: TGTGCCATCAGTGAGTCGACGGGGGCCAACGTCCTGACTTTC. It yields the protein CAISESTGANVLTF.

To note about this clonotype: A much larger clone is a single base away; this may be a read error. The chain links TRBV20-1 to TRBJ2-1, with a weak D call TRBD2 (6 bases). Per germline, CDR1 DFQATT and CDR2 SNEGSKA (reference sequence). The CDR3 loop spans 13 amino acids. This CDR3 is CSARGLAANEQSF. In nucleotides, the CDR3 is TGCAGTGCTAGAGGGTTAGCGGCTAATGAGCAGTCCTTC.

This clonotype was counted between two and nine times. V is TRBV7-3 and J is TRBJ2-1; 10 bases line up with TRBD2. CDR3 size: 13 residues. Germline V gene sequence: CDR1 SGHTA, CDR2 FQGTGA. V lost 1 base, J lost 10 bases, and 1 base stayed unmatched. CDR3 DNA sequence: TGTGCCAGCAGCTTAAGGACTAGCGGAGAGCAGTTCTTC. The encoded protein is CASSLRTSGEQFF.

This clonotype was picked up many times. In nucleotides, the CDR3 is TGTGCCAGCAGCCCAAGGACGTCTGCAACTAATGAAAAACTGTTTTTT. Its protein product is CASSPRTSATNEKLFF. The gene calls are TRBV7-9 and TRBJ1-4; no reliable D call. The CDR3 extends over 16 amino acids. Germline CDR1 and CDR2: SEHNR and FQNEAQ (reference sequence). V was clipped by 5 bases and J by 0 bases, with 13 bases between them.

This clonotype has ten or more counts. The chain combines TRBV4-2 with TRBJ1-5; 7 bases match TRBD1. Germline V CDR1 and CDR2: LGHNA, YNFKEQ. The ends lost 0 bases at V and 1 base at J; junction bases unmatched: 6. The CDR3 totals 17 residues. CDR3 bases: TGTGCCAGCAGCCAAGAGAACAGGGGCGGGAGCAATCAGCCCCAGCATTTT. This codes for CASSQENRGGSNQPQHF.

This clonotype was counted ten times or more. The V call is TRBV20-1, the J call TRBJ2-5; D call uncertain. V was clipped by 6 bases and J by 2 bases, with 22 bases between them. CDR3 length equals 16 residues. Looked up from germline, CDR1 is DFQATT and CDR2 is SNEGSKA (reference sequence). CDR3 in DNA: TGCAGTGCCAGATCACTATTTGGGCCACATCAAGAGACCCAGTACTTC. Amino acid sequence: CSARSLFGPHQETQYF.

This clonotype appeared a few times. The chain combines TRBV20-1 with TRBJ1-4; unclear D gene. This CDR3 comprises 12 residues. Germline V gene data show CDR1 as DFQATT and CDR2 as SNEGSKA (reference sequence). With 6 bases removed from V and 8 bases from J, the gap between germline ends came to 13 bases. The chain's CDR3 is CSAAQGGEKLFF. CDR3 coding DNA: TGCAGTGCGGCACAAGGTGGGGAAAAACTGTTTTTT.

In its sample, this clonotype was seen many times. The chain couples TRBV6-5 to TRBJ2-1; 14 bases agree with TRBD2. Per germline, CDR1 MNHEY and CDR2 SVGAGI. V lost 2 bases to trimming and J lost 6 bases; unmatched junction nucleotides: 6. CDR3 length equals 17 residues. The CDR3 nucleotides read TGTGCCAGCAGTTACACCAGACTAGCGGGGGGGGGCAATGAGCAGTTCTTC. It yields the protein CASSYTRLAGGGNEQFF.

This clonotype was found many times. V usage is TRBV7-2 and J usage is TRBJ2-3, with 9 bases that match TRBD2. The CDR3 covers 18 residues. The ends lost 3 bases at V and 6 bases at J; junction bases unmatched: 16. Germline values: CDR1 SGHTA, CDR2 FQGNSA. CDR3 DNA sequence: TGTGCCAGCAGCTTGGGGGGGCGGGGGGGCGTTATGTGGGATACGCAGTATTTT. Its translation: CASSLGGRGGVMWDTQYF.

The chain joins TRBV7-2 to TRBJ1-1; tentatively, D is TRBD1 (5 bases). V lost 2 bases to trimming and J lost 1 base, with 8 bases between them. The CDR3 runs to 14 residues. Germline V lookup: CDR1 SGHTA, CDR2 FQGNSA. CDR3 amino acids: CASSLPGPNTEAFF. The CDR3 bases are TGTGCCAGCAGCTTACCGGGGCCGAACACTGAAGCTTTCTTT.

This clonotype showed up many times. The chain combines TRBV20-1 with TRBJ2-1, with 8 bases aligning to TRBD2. The CDR3 length is 14 residues. Germline-derived CDR1 and CDR2 are DFQATT and SNEGSKA (reference sequence). With 1 base clipped from V and 8 bases from J, the junction kept 7 bases outside the gene matches. In DNA form, the CDR3 reads TGCAGTGCTAGAGGTATCGGGGGGGACCATGAGCAGTTCTTC. Translating it yields CSARGIGGDHEQFF.

In this sample, this clonotype turned up many times. V usage is TRBV7-9 and J usage is TRBJ2-1; D is unresolved. CDR3 length: 15 amino acids. Trimming took 1 base from V and 4 from J, leaving 11 bases between them. The germline V gene has CDR1 SEHNR and CDR2 FQNEAQ (reference sequence). As DNA, the CDR3 is TGTGCCAGCAGCTTAGAGGCAGCGACATACAATGAGCAGTTCTTC. Protein: CASSLEAATYNEQFF.

This clonotype was seen more than once but under ten times. This chain uses TRBV29-1 with TRBJ1-1; tentative D call: TRBD1 (5 bases). The CDR3 extends over 12 amino acids. V lost 4 bases and J 13 bases, leaving 19 bases between the germline ends. The germline V gene encodes CDR1 SQVTM and CDR2 ANQGSEA. CDR3 protein: CSVVSDAWGVFF. CDR3 bases: TGCAGCGTTGTAAGCGACGCCTGGGGGGTTTTCTTT.

This clonotype was counted many times. V usage is TRBV6-5 and J usage is TRBJ1-1; no definite D call. CDR1 and CDR2 (germline): MNHEY, SVGAGI. The CDR3 is 17 amino acids. Deletions cut 6 bases from V and 1 base from J, with 21 bases between. The chain's CDR3 is CASREGLGRRRNTEAFF. The CDR3 nucleotides read TGTGCCAGCAGGGAAGGTTTGGGCCGGAGGCGGAACACTGAAGCTTTCTTT.

This clonotype was seen ten or more times. The rearrangement uses TRBV10-1 and TRBJ2-5, with 9 nucleotides matching TRBD1. The V segment lost 4 bases and the J segment 4 bases; nucleotides outside the gene matches: 7. The CDR3 has 15 amino acids. CDR1 WNHNN and CDR2 SYGVQD come from the germline V gene (reference sequence). The CDR3: CASSASGQGGETQYF. The CDR3 nucleotides are TGCGCCAGCAGTGCCTCGGGACAGGGAGGAGAGACCCAGTACTTC.

The chain has TRBV5-1 and TRBJ2-5; unclear D gene. The V gene's germline CDR1 is SGHRS and CDR2 YFSETQ. The CDR3 consists of 13 residues. Trimming removed 6 bases at V and 6 bases at J, with 15 bases between. CDR3 in amino acids: CASTPGSMKTQYF. As DNA, the CDR3 is TGCGCCAGCACCCCGGGTAGCATGAAGACCCAGTACTTC.

This clonotype was observed at least ten times. J is TRBJ2-3 and V is TRBV19; D remains unclear. Germline V gene data show CDR1 as LNHDA and CDR2 as SQIVND (reference sequence). The CDR3 consists of 14 residues. V lost 1 base and J 6 bases, leaving 11 bases between the germline ends. The CDR3 DNA follows: TGTGCCAGTAGTATAGGCGCTGGCGACGATACGCAGTATTTT. It is translated as CASSIGAGDDTQYF.

This chain links TRBV20-1 with TRBJ2-7; no reliable D call. This CDR3 contains 12 residues. Germline CDR1 DFQATT, CDR2 SNEGSKA (reference sequence). V was cut by 3 bases and J by 3 bases, with 9 bases left in between. CDR3 coding DNA: TGCAGTGCTAGGCCGTTGAGCTACGAGCAGTACTTC. Translating it yields CSARPLSYEQYF.

This clonotype came up many times. The chain recombines TRBV7-2 with TRBJ2-7; the D gene could be TRBD1 or TRBD2 (5 bases each). Looked up from germline, CDR1 is SGHTA and CDR2 is FQGNSA. Between the trimmed V and J ends, which lost 5 bases and 6 bases, there was a span of 20 bases. The length of the CDR3 is 15 residues. In DNA form, the CDR3 reads TGTGCCAGCAGCCCCTGGGGGAACCCGGCAGGCGAGCAGTACTTC. Its translation is CASSPWGNPAGEQYF.

This clonotype was counted between two and nine times. The chain couples TRBV2 to TRBJ2-5, with D possibly matching TRBD2 (5 bases). Germline V lookup: CDR1 SNHLY, CDR2 FYNNEI. The CDR3 runs 10 residues. Trimming left V 7 bases short and J 7 bases short, with 7 bases between. This chain's CDR3 is CASTEGTQYF. As DNA, the CDR3 is TGTGCCAGCACTGAGGGGACCCAGTACTTC.

This clonotype was seen ten or more times. V gene TRBV7-2 combines with J gene TRBJ2-1; no reliable D call. CDR1 and CDR2 (germline): SGHTA, FQGNSA. CDR3 length: 11 amino acids. V gave up 6 bases and J gave up 8 bases, with 8 bases separating them. CDR3 nucleotide sequence: TGTGCCAGCAGTCTGAACTATGAGCAGTTCTTC. It translates to CASSLNYEQFF.

This clonotype occurred a few times. This chain uses TRBV7-3 with TRBJ1-1; no clear D. Germline assignment: CDR1 SGHTA and CDR2 FQGTGA. Trimming took off 2 bases at V and 7 bases at J, with 14 bases between the two ends. The CDR3 is 14 amino acids. The CDR3 loop reads CASSLWNFGFEAFF. The CDR3 DNA reads TGTGCCAGCAGCTTATGGAACTTTGGGTTTGAAGCTTTCTTT.

At least ten counts were recorded for this clonotype. CDR3 in DNA: TGTGCCAGCAGTTTTGTGGACCCGGGCGGGACCCAGTACTTC. It yields the protein CASSFVDPGGTQYF. The V call is TRBV28, the J call TRBJ2-5, with D unclear. CDR1 and CDR2 from the germline V gene are MDHEN and SYDVKM. The CDR3 covers 14 residues. V was trimmed by 3 bases and J by 7 bases, leaving 15 bases between them.

This clonotype has at least ten counts. The CDR3 coding sequence is TGCAGCGTTGGCGCGGAAGCTTTCTTT. It codes for CSVGAEAFF. The chain combines TRBV29-1 with TRBJ1-1, with unresolved D. The V end lost 4 bases, the J end lost 8 bases, and 5 bases lay between the germline ends. The CDR3 is made up of 9 amino acids. The germline V gene has CDR1 SQVTM and CDR2 ANQGSEA. The variable domain in full, with the rest retrieved from reference TRBV29-1 and TRBJ1-1, is SAVISQKPSRDICQRGTSLTIQCQVDSQVTMMFWYRQQPGQSLTLIATANQGSEATYESGFVIDKFPISRPNLTFSTLTVSNMSPEDSSIYLCSVGAEAFFGQGTRLTVV.

The sample holds a few counts of this clonotype. The rearrangement links TRBV6-8 to TRBJ1-1, with D possibly TRBD1 on 5 matching bases. V was trimmed by 6 bases and J by 2 bases, leaving 10 bases between them. CDR3 length: 13 residues. Per germline, CDR1 MNHGY and CDR2 SAAAGT. CDR3 nucleotides: TGTGCCAGCAGCAACGGGGGTAACACTGAAGCTTTCTTT. This encodes CASSNGGNTEAFF.

The chain couples TRBV20-1 to TRBJ1-1; 7 bases are a match to TRBD1. J lost 0 bases, V lost 3 bases, and 7 bases had no gene match. Looked up from germline, CDR1 is DFQATT and CDR2 is SNEGSKA (reference sequence). The CDR3 has 15 amino acids. The CDR3 DNA reads TGCAGTGCTAGCCCCCGGGACAGAATGAACACTGAAGCTTTCTTT. Translating it yields CSASPRDRMNTEAFF.

This clonotype was counted many times. This chain joins TRBV7-2 and TRBJ2-1, with TRBD2 matching over 13 bases. The germline gives CDR1 SGHTA, CDR2 FQGNSA. CDR3 length equals 18 residues. Germline trimming cut 1 base from V and 7 bases from J; bases unmatched to any gene: 10. The CDR3 nucleotides are TGTGCCAGCAGCTTAGGGGAGGCACTAGCGGGGGGGCCGAATGAGCAGTTCTTC. The encoded protein is CASSLGEALAGGPNEQFF.